This T cell receptor beta chain was sequenced for a study of T cells in Graves' hyperthyroidism and ophthalmopathy. Study observations and caveats: In blood, most of the thyroid clonotypes expanded above 0.001 were also present.

Regions amplified from RNA transcripts were the TCR beta CDR3 regions. Using the HTBI primer set, a first-round RT-PCR was run on the TCR CDR3. TCRdb reprocessed the multiplex PCR reads via MiXCR and lists one record per CDR3 protein. The sample records about 560,000 distinct CDR3 sequences, 14% being singletons. Exclusion of a patient resulted from uncontrolled infection, other autoimmune disease, pregnancy or lactation. In making diagnoses, clinical symptoms, serum thyroxine and TRAb, thyroid ultrasound and orbital computed tomography were all used. Per the germline V gene, CDR1 is DFQATT and CDR2 is SNEGSKA (reference sequence). The CDR3 totals 13 residues. J lost 7 bases, V lost 5 bases, and 6 bases had no gene match. This clonotype was seen repeatedly, ten times or more. Its specificity is not known.

Sequenced sample: blood. The chain links TRBV20-1 to TRBJ2-1, with 9 bases that match TRBD2. This receptor was identified in a woman aged 40 to 50 with Graves' hyperthyroidism. The CDR3 reads CSAWAGGGNEQFF. In nucleotides, the CDR3 is TGCAGTGCTTGGGCGGGAGGGGGGAATGAGCAGTTCTTC.